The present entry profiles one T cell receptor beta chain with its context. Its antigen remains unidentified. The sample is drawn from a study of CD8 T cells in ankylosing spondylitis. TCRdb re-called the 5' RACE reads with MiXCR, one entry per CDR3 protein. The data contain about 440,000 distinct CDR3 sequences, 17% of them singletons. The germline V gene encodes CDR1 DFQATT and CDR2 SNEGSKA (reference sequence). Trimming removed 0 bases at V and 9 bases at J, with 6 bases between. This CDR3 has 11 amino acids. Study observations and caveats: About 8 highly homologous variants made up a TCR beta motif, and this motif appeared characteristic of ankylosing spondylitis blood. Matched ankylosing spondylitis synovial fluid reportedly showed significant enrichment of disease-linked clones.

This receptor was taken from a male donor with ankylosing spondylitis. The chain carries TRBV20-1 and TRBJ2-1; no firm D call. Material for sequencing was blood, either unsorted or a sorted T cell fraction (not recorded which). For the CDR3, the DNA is TGCAGTGCTAGAGAATTTAGTGAGCAGTTCTTC. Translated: CSAREFSEQFF.